One sample yielded the 4 T cell receptor beta chains listed below, sequenced in a study of T-cell memory formation after mild COVID-19 (dated by TCRdb to the early 2020s). Libraries were prepared through 5' RACE. Instrument used: Illumina NovaSeq 6000. Using fastp trimming at Q25 and MiXCR clonotype assembly, TCRdb reanalyzed the public sequencing data and kept in-frame beta chains. Every entry covers one CDR3 protein and lists the most common genes and DNA from its rows. Present in this sample are roughly 180,000 distinct CDR3 sequences, around a tenth of which were seen just once. The ten largest account for approximately 3.8% of the sample. Source material: PBMCs or a T cell subset sorted from them (not recorded which). The receptors shown here come from a man younger than 35 who had mild COVID-19 (a few samples of this study predate the infection). The sample titles of this study are shuffled in the database, so cell type and time point are left out; the donor was told from shared clones.

This clonotype was detected a few times. The J gene is TRBJ2-1, the V gene TRBV7-9, with D maybe TRBD1 (5 bases). V was trimmed by 5 bases and J by 4 bases, leaving 12 bases between them. Germline CDR1 and CDR2: SEHNR and FQNEAQ (reference sequence). The CDR3 length is 14 residues. CDR3 region: CASSVSSGYNEQFF. In nucleotides, the CDR3 is TGTGCCAGCAGCGTCTCGTCAGGGTACAATGAGCAGTTCTTC.

The chain is built from TRBV24-1 and TRBJ2-2; D is ambiguous. The length of the CDR3 is 15 residues. CDR1 and CDR2 (germline): KGHDR, SFDVKD. V was pared by 0 bases and J by 1 base, with 5 bases between. Here the CDR3 reads CATSDLAENTGELFF. As DNA, the CDR3 is TGTGCCACCAGTGATTTGGCAGAGAACACCGGGGAGCTGTTTTTT.

This clonotype was detected ten times or more. As DNA, the CDR3 is TGTGCCAGCAGTGCCCGTGGGTACGAGCAGTACTTC. Its protein is CASSARGYEQYF. This rearrangement joins TRBV27 to TRBJ2-7; D uncertain. The V gene's germline CDR1 is MNHEY and CDR2 SMNVEV (reference sequence). The germline V and J ends were trimmed by 5 bases and 4 bases, with 9 bases remaining between them. The CDR3 loop spans 12 amino acids.

This clonotype was observed a handful of times. The V gene is TRBV7-3, the J gene TRBJ2-6; no definite D call. Germline V gene lookup returns CDR1 SGHTA and CDR2 FQGTGA. The CDR3 has 15 amino acids. Trimming took off 0 bases at V and 4 bases at J, with 7 bases between the two ends. This chain's CDR3 is CASSLTGPGANVLTF. For the CDR3, the DNA is TGTGCCAGCAGCTTAACAGGGCCCGGGGCCAACGTCCTGACTTTC.